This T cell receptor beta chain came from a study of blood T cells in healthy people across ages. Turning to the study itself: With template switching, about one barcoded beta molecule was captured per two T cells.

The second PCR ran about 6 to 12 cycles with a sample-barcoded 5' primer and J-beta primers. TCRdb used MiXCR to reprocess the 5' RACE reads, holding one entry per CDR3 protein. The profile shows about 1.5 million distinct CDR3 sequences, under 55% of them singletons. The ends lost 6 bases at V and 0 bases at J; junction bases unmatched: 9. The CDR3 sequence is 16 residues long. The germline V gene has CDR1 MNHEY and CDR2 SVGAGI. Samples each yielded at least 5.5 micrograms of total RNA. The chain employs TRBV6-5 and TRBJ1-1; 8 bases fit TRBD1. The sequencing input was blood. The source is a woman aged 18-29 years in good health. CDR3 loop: CASSHIQGGVNTEAFF. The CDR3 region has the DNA TGTGCCAGCAGCCACATACAGGGGGGGGTGAACACTGAAGCTTTCTTT.